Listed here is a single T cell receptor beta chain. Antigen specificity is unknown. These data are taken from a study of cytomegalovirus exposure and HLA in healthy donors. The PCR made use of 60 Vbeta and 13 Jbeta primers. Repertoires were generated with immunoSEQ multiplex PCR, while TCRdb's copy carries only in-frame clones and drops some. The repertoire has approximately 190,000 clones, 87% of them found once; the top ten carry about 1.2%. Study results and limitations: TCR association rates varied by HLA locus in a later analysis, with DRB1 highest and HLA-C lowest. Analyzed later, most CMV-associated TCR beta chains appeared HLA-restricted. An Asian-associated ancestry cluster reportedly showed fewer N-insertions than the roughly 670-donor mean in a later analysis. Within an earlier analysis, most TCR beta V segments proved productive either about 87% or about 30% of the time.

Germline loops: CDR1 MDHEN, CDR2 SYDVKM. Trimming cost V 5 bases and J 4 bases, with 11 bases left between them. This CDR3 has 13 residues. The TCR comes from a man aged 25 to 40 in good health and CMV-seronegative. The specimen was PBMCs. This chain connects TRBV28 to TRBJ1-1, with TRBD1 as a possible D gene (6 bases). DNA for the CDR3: TGTGCCAGCAGTCTCGACAGGACCACTGAAGCTTTCTTT. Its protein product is CASSLDRTTEAFF.